The source of this T cell receptor beta chain is a study of T cells after yellow fever vaccination. At the level of the study: The fractions with low cell numbers were processed using SMART-Seq v4 Ultra Low Input. Findings and limits, study-wide: When the response was secondary, it was weaker but reached its peak faster, day 5 versus 15.

To note about this clonotype: Its target is unknown.

Trimming took off 0 bases at V and 1 base at J, with 6 bases between the two ends. The CDR3 spans 14 residues. Germline V lookup: CDR1 LGHDT, CDR2 YNNKEL (reference sequence). TCRdb reprocessed the 5' RACE reads via MiXCR and lists one record per CDR3 protein. The data show 100,000 to 150,000 distinct CDR3 sequences, almost 9% seen once. The sequence came from a man younger than 35 who received the YFV17D yellow fever vaccine. Sequencing used CD8+ T cells sorted from PBMCs, obtained on the day of the yellow fever booster vaccination. J is TRBJ1-2 and V is TRBV3-1; D unclear. This chain's CDR3 is CASSQERINYGYTF. CDR3 bases: TGTGCCAGCAGCCAAGAGCGCATTAACTATGGCTACACCTTC.